This is a list of T cell receptor beta chains from one sample in a study of CD4 T cells in relation to SARS-CoV-2 and coronaviruses. The protocol was immunoSEQ multiplex PCR, while the TCRdb copy is restricted to in-frame clones and leaves out a portion. The sample carries approximately 14,000 clones, around four fifths recorded once. Their specific antigens are unknown. Sequencing input: CD4+ T cells from PBMCs, cultured in vitro. The receptor set was obtained from a human donor in good health. Both conserved end residues are part of each CDR3. Fields, in order: CDR3 DNA, CDR3 protein, clone size, CDR3 length, J gene, D gene, V gene. The D gene is left open where the match is weak. Only part of the rows carry a size: once, few, many, or a class if the clone is expanded.

CDR3nt: TGTGCCAGCAGTTACGGCGGGAGGGTTTCAGATACGCAGTATTTT
CDR3aa: CASSYGGRVSDTQYF
abundance: .
len: 15
j_gene: TRBJ2-3
d_gene: TRBD2
v_gene: TRBV6-5

CDR3nt: TGTGCCAGTAGTATGGGCAGGGAAGACTTTAGCTCCTACAATGAGCAGTTCTTC
CDR3aa: CASSMGREDFSSYNEQFF
abundance: .
len: 18
j_gene: TRBJ2-1
d_gene: .
v_gene: TRBV19

CDR3nt: TGTGCCACCAGCAGAGATGTAGGGGCAGATACGCAGTATTTT
CDR3aa: CATSRDVGADTQYF
abundance: .
len: 14
j_gene: TRBJ2-3
d_gene: .
v_gene: TRBV15

CDR3nt: TGTGCCAGCAGTTTGAGTCTTAGCAATCAGCCCCAGCATTTT
CDR3aa: CASSLSLSNQPQHF
abundance: few
len: 14
j_gene: TRBJ1-5
d_gene: .
v_gene: TRBV28

CDR3nt: TGCGCCAGCAGCTCACAGGTACCGACAGATACGCAGTATTTT
CDR3aa: CASSSQVPTDTQYF
abundance: .
len: 14
j_gene: TRBJ2-3
d_gene: .
v_gene: TRBV5-1

CDR3nt: TGCGCCAGCAGTCGGACAGGGCCCACTGAAGCTTTCTTT
CDR3aa: CASSRTGPTEAFF
abundance: once
len: 13
j_gene: TRBJ1-1
d_gene: TRBD1
v_gene: TRBV10-1

CDR3nt: TGTGCCAGCAGTGAGGAAGCGGGAGTGCGCGAGCAGTACTTC
CDR3aa: CASSEEAGVREQYF
abundance: .
len: 14
j_gene: TRBJ2-7
d_gene: TRBD2
v_gene: TRBV2

CDR3nt: TGTGCCAGCAGCCCCCAGCCCCCGGACAGGGCCAACTATGGCTACACCTTC
CDR3aa: CASSPQPPDRANYGYTF
abundance: .
len: 17
j_gene: TRBJ1-2
d_gene: TRBD1
v_gene: TRBV11-2

CDR3nt: TGTGCCACCAGTGATCTAGGACAGGGACCTGGGAATCAGCCCCAGCATTTT
CDR3aa: CATSDLGQGPGNQPQHF
abundance: .
len: 17
j_gene: TRBJ1-5
d_gene: TRBD1
v_gene: TRBV24-1

CDR3nt: TGTGCCAGCAGCTCCCCGACAGGGGGCAGGGGCTACACCTTC
CDR3aa: CASSSPTGGRGYTF
abundance: .
len: 14
j_gene: TRBJ1-2
d_gene: TRBD1
v_gene: TRBV11-2

CDR3nt: TGTGCCAGCAGTACCGGACAGGGTACCTACGAGCAGTACTTC
CDR3aa: CASSTGQGTYEQYF
abundance: .
len: 14
j_gene: TRBJ2-7
d_gene: TRBD1
v_gene: TRBV6-6

CDR3nt: TGCGCCAGCAGCCAAGAGCGGGGGGCTTGGGAAAAACTGTTTTTT
CDR3aa: CASSQERGAWEKLFF
abundance: .
len: 15
j_gene: TRBJ1-4
d_gene: .
v_gene: TRBV4-1

CDR3nt: TGTGCCAGCTCTCTAGTAGGAGGAGGGCTCACAGATACGCAGTATTTT
CDR3aa: CASSLVGGGLTDTQYF
abundance: .
len: 16
j_gene: TRBJ2-3
d_gene: .
v_gene: TRBV18

CDR3nt: TGTGCCAGCAGCTTAGCTGGGCGGCAGTACAATGAGCAGTTCTTC
CDR3aa: CASSLAGRQYNEQFF
abundance: .
len: 15
j_gene: TRBJ2-1
d_gene: .
v_gene: TRBV7-6

CDR3nt: TGCGCCAGCAGCCAGTCTTCCAGCGGGAGGGCCGGCTCCTACAATGAGCAGTTCTTC
CDR3aa: CASSQSSSGRAGSYNEQFF
abundance: .
len: 19
j_gene: TRBJ2-1
d_gene: TRBD2
v_gene: TRBV4-1

CDR3nt: TGTGCCAGCAGCCGTCTGGCGGGAGACTACAATGAGCAGTTCTTC
CDR3aa: CASSRLAGDYNEQFF
abundance: .
len: 15
j_gene: TRBJ2-1
d_gene: TRBD2
v_gene: TRBV6-4

CDR3nt: TGTGCCAGCAGTCTCCTGACTAGCGGACAAGAGACCCAGTACTTC
CDR3aa: CASSLLTSGQETQYF
abundance: .
len: 15
j_gene: TRBJ2-5
d_gene: TRBD2
v_gene: TRBV6-2/TRBV6-3